These 9 T cell receptor beta chains were sequenced from one sample in a study of cytomegalovirus exposure and HLA in healthy donors. With 60 Vbeta and 13 Jbeta primers, the PCR was carried out. Sequencing used immunoSEQ multiplex PCR; TCRdb keeps in-frame clones, though not all of them. The sample shows 85,000 to 100,000 clones, roughly 80% of them seen only once. Material: PBMCs. The receptors here all came from a woman aged 55-69 years in good health and CMV-seronegative.

CDR3 protein: CASSLGPTSNEQFF. The DNA for the CDR3 is TGTGCCAGCAGCTTAGGGCCGACAAGTAATGAGCAGTTCTTC. This chain uses TRBV7-6 with TRBJ2-1, with D hard to call. CDR1 and CDR2 from the germline V gene are SGHVS and FNYEAQ. Trimming stripped 1 base from V and 7 bases from J, with 11 bases between. The CDR3 has 14 residues.

This clone occurred a few times. The CDR3 sequence: CASSSAIGGYTF. In DNA, the CDR3 is TGTGCCAGCAGCTCGGCTATCGGGGGCTACACCTTC. This chain joins TRBV5-8 and TRBJ1-2, with unresolved D. V shed 3 bases and J shed 8 bases, with 11 bases lying between them. Germline CDR1 reads SGHTS; CDR2 reads YDEGEE. The CDR3 loop spans 12 amino acids. The whole variable domain, filled in from reference TRBV5-8 and TRBJ1-2, reads EAGVTQSPTHLIKTRGQQATLRCSPISGHTSVYWYQQALGLGLQFLLWYDEGEERNRGNFPPRFSGRQFPNYSSELNVNALELEDSALYLCASSSAIGGYTFGSGTRLTVV.

The chain recombines TRBV7-9 with TRBJ2-2; tentative D call: TRBD2 (7 bases). Trimming took 1 base from V and 5 from J, leaving 14 bases between them. In germline, CDR1 is SEHNR, CDR2 FQNEAQ (reference sequence). This CDR3 has 16 residues. CDR3 sequence (DNA): TGTGCCAGCAGCTTAGGTCGGGGGGCGCGTACCGGGGAGCTGTTTTTT. Translating it yields CASSLGRGARTGELFF.

The rearrangement links TRBV29-1 to TRBJ2-1; D gene unclear. Trimming stripped 5 bases from V and 1 base from J, with 6 bases between. The germline V gene encodes CDR1 SQVTM and CDR2 ANQGSEA. This CDR3 is 12 amino acids long. CDR3 protein: CSVSTSYNEQFF. The CDR3 DNA reads as TGCAGCGTTAGTACTTCCTACAATGAGCAGTTCTTC.

The V and J genes are TRBV4-3 and TRBJ2-3, with D possibly matching TRBD1 (5 bases). The CDR3 runs to 15 residues. The germline V gene has CDR1 LGHNA and CDR2 YSLEER. Trimming removed 4 bases at V and 2 bases at J, with 13 bases between. The CDR3 coding sequence is TGCGCCAGCAGCCCCCGCCAGGGATCCACAGATACGCAGTATTTT. It specifies CASSPRQGSTDTQYF.

The chain employs TRBV10-3 and TRBJ1-6, with D tentatively TRBD1 (6 bases). The CDR3 has 15 amino acids. Trimming cost V 8 bases and J 5 bases, with 16 bases left between them. Per the germline V gene, CDR1 is ENHRY and CDR2 is SYGVKD. This CDR3 is CAIRGGATDNSPLHF. The DNA of the CDR3 is TGTGCCATCCGAGGGGGGGCTACGGATAATTCACCCCTCCACTTT.

This clone was counted only a few times. The rearrangement joins TRBV6-1 to TRBJ2-7, with TRBD1 identical over 7 bases. The trim removed 7 bases at V and 0 bases at J, leaving 6 bases unmatched. This CDR3 region has 14 residues. Germline V gene lookup returns CDR1 MNHNS and CDR2 SASEGT. This CDR3 reads CASKDRRSSYEQYF. CDR3 coding DNA: TGTGCCAGCAAGGACAGGCGGAGCTCCTACGAGCAGTACTTC.

This chain links TRBV28 with TRBJ2-7; D possibly corresponds to TRBD1 (6 bases). This CDR3 has 12 residues. The ends were cut back, 7 bases at V and 6 bases at J, with 13 bases in the middle. Per the germline V gene, CDR1 is MDHEN and CDR2 is SYDVKM. The DNA of the CDR3 is TGTGCCAGCACCTCCAGGGGCCGCGAGCAGTACTTC. This encodes CASTSRGREQYF.

The chain joins TRBV4-3 to TRBJ2-7; D might be TRBD2 (5 bases). The V end was cut by 2 bases, the J end by 2 bases, with 19 bases between. Germline CDR1 is LGHNA and CDR2 is YSLEER. This CDR3 has 17 residues. CDR3 loop: CASSQTFEGYEPYEQYF. The CDR3, as DNA: TGCGCCAGCAGCCAAACCTTCGAGGGTTATGAGCCCTACGAGCAGTACTTC.